This entry is about one TCR beta chain. Its binding antigen is unknown. One base away there is no much larger clone; base qualities are not given. The immunoSEQ Assay, a bias-controlled multiplex PCR, was used to amplify TCRbeta CDR3 regions from genomic DNA. In the source study's methods: Within the assay, amplification of reference gene primers was used to estimate how many nucleated cells each sample contained. Sequence reads were collapsed and filtered to measure the absolute abundance of every unique TCRbeta CDR3 rearrangement. For each sample, productive Simpson clonality was calculated by taking the square root of Simpson's diversity index across productive rearrangements. TCRdb provides this immuneACCESS table in a form limited to in-frame rearrangements. Some clones are lacking; in checked studies, under half of them reflect an unresolved V gene, and why the rest are absent is not known. From that table come the V and J calls and clone size; the DNA was used to work out D and trimming. This sample is represented by approximately 160,000 clones; over 70% of them were singletons. Of the sample, roughly 4% is held by the ten largest clones.

This record belongs to a study of blood T cell repertoires in COVID-19 (dated by TCRdb to 2019 to 2021). Broadly, across the study: The collaborator samples originated in the United States, Italy and Spain and spanned the acute and convalescent phases of COVID-19. The material from the prospective study consisted of cDNA or gDNA derived from T cells, B-cell-depleted T cells, or PBMCs. Deeply sampled blood TCRbeta repertoires from subjects exposed to, actively infected with, or recovered from COVID-19 were included in the dataset. The repertoires were released in a freely available public database meant as a resource for research on the immune response to SARS-CoV-2. The samples were drawn from two sources: the first 160 participants of the ongoing ImmuneRACE study, and 950 to 1,500 subjects contributed by 6 global collaborators. Nearly every sample came with metadata listing a de-identified subject ID, COVID-19 status, age in years and sex. Where HLA class I and class II types were available, the types were taken from metadata supplied by the sample provider, not from assay-based typing. On the study overall, not on this receptor specifically: The quantity of clinical and demographic metadata differed by source and by participant and was supplied without curation.

Participants in the prospective study were enrolled through a virtual design, were aged roughly 18 to 95 years, and lived in about two dozen United States geographic areas. To assign participants to cohorts, the prospective study relied on clinical history that participants themselves reported in a screening survey and a study questionnaire. Mobile phlebotomists in the prospective study collected whole blood, serum and a nasopharyngeal or oropharyngeal swab from every participant. Participants in the prospective study had the option to provide additional blood draws and questionnaires over a roughly two-month period. Blood samples from the prospective study were shipped frozen or at room temperature prior to DNA extraction. From the germline V gene, CDR1 is SGHDT and CDR2 is YYEEEE. Including cysteine and phenylalanine, the CDR3 has 15 amino acids. The entry retains the CDR3 DNA only, 45 bases that are in frame from base 1. The junction carries 15 bases between V and J, which are trimmed by 5 bases and 1 base respectively.

This sequence originates from a woman aged 45-59 years in a cohort exposed to, infected with or recovered from COVID-19 (not recorded which). The specimen was PBMCs or T cells enriched from blood (not recorded which). Rearrangement joined TRBV5-6 to TRBJ1-2; a tentative D match to TRBD1 spans 6 bases. The DNA sequence is given as TGTGCCAGCAGACCACGGGGGGGCCTTAACTATGGCTACACCTTC. Translated, this gives CASRPRGGLNYGYTF.